The rows below give T cell receptor beta chains drawn from one sample of a study of CD8+CD57+ T cells in acquired aplastic anemia. TCRdb ran MiXCR on the reads and lists one entry per CDR3 protein. The sample holds over 45,000 distinct CDR3 sequences, over 60% seen once. The specimen sequenced was sorted CD4+, CD8+, or CD8+CD57+ T cells (not recorded which) from PBMCs. The receptors were sampled from a human donor in good health, serving as a control. The CDR3 runs from the conserved cysteine through the conserved F or W. The order of the fields is D gene, clone size, V gene, J gene, CDR3 DNA, CDR3 protein. The D gene is left open where the match is weak. Size is stated for part of the rows, as once, few or many counts, or as a class when the clone is expanded.

.,.,TRBV29-1,TRBJ1-2,TGCAGCGTTGACCATGGTCAGGGGTATGGCTACACCTTC,CSVDHGQGYGYTF
TRBD2,.,TRBV25-1,TRBJ2-3,TGTGCCAGCAGTGTAATCTGGACTAGCGGGACAGATACGCAGTATTTT,CASSVIWTSGTDTQYF
.,.,TRBV29-1,TRBJ1-1,TGCAGCGTTGAGGAAGACTCTGAAGCTTTCTTT,CSVEEDSEAFF
.,once,TRBV24-1,TRBJ1-5,TGTGCCACCAGTGACGGGATACAGCCCCAGCATTTT,CATSDGIQPQHF
.,few,TRBV7-9,TRBJ2-5,TGTGCCAGCAGACTCTACGACAGCCAAGAGACCCAGTACTTC,CASRLYDSQETQYF
.,many,TRBV9,TRBJ2-1,TGTGCCAGCAGCCCTAGGACAGAGCCTTACAATGAGCAGTTCTTC,CASSPRTEPYNEQFF
.,.,TRBV7-7,TRBJ2-5,TGTGCTAGCAGCTTAGACGGAGGGGAGACCCAGTACTTC,CASSLDGGETQYF
.,.,TRBV19,TRBJ2-1,TGTGCCAGTAGAAGTGGGCAGAACTACTACAATGAGCAGTTCTTC,CASRSGQNYYNEQFF
.,.,TRBV10-1,TRBJ1-1,TGCGCCAGCAGCTTGTGGGGTAGGCCAGGTGGTACTGAAGCTTTCTTT,CASSLWGRPGGTEAFF
.,few,TRBV10-3,TRBJ2-7,TGTGCCATCAGTGAGTCAAGGCGCGAGCAGTACTTC,CAISESRREQYF
.,once,TRBV27,TRBJ1-5,TGTGCCAGCAGGCTTTATAGCAATCAGCCCCAGCATTTT,CASRLYSNQPQHF
.,.,TRBV19,TRBJ1-3,TGTGCCAGTAGTATCCGAGGGAAGGGTAACACCATATATTTT,CASSIRGKGNTIYF
.,.,TRBV7-6,TRBJ2-7,TGTGCCAGCAGCCTCGGGGGGCCCTACGAGCAGTACTTC,CASSLGGPYEQYF
.,.,TRBV29-1,TRBJ2-3,TGCAGCGTATGTAGGGTGGGGACAGATACGCAGTATTTT,CSVCRVGTDTQYF
.,.,TRBV7-8,TRBJ2-7,TGTGCCAGCAGCTTAGCGCGGCGGATCTACGAGCAGTACTTC,CASSLARRIYEQYF
.,.,TRBV9,TRBJ2-7,TGTGCCAGCAGCGTAGCGGATAGGGCATCCTACGAGCAGTACTTC,CASSVADRASYEQYF
.,medium-sized,TRBV29-1,TRBJ2-7,TGCAGCGTTGAAGATGTATCCTACGAGCAGTACTTC,CSVEDVSYEQYF